The 16 T cell receptor beta chains in this list originate from one sample, sequenced in a study of blood T cells in healthy people across ages. The second PCR ran about 6 to 11 cycles with a sample-barcoded 5' primer and J-beta primers. TCRdb analysed the 5' RACE reads with MiXCR anew, one entry per CDR3 protein. Of approximately 1,100,000 distinct CDR3 sequences in the sample, 40% to 55% were seen once. The sample was blood. These receptors originate from a woman between 55 and 75 years old in good health.

This clonotype was seen only a few times. The chain carries TRBV11-2 and TRBJ2-1; D remains unclear. Germline V gene sequence: CDR1 SGHAT, CDR2 FQNNGV. The ends were cut back, 7 bases at V and 6 bases at J, with 19 bases in the middle. This CDR3 is built from 15 residues. CDR3 residues: CASTISSGLGNEQFF. The CDR3 region has the DNA TGTGCCAGCACCATATCGTCGGGCCTTGGCAATGAGCAGTTCTTC.

V gene TRBV5-6 combines with J gene TRBJ2-7, with 9 bases identical to TRBD1. The V and J ends lost 0 bases and 3 bases, in that order; junction bases with no gene match: 7. This CDR3 has 16 amino acids. The germline CDR1 and CDR2 sequences are SGHDT and YYEEEE. CDR3 sequence (DNA): TGTGCCAGCAGCTTGGGATCCGGGACAGGGATCTACGAGCAGTACTTC. Encoded protein: CASSLGSGTGIYEQYF.

In its sample, this clonotype was seen a few times. The V gene is TRBV12-3 or TRBV12-4, the J gene TRBJ2-3, with 11 bases matching TRBD1. The CDR3 consists of 14 residues. The ends lost 5 bases at V and 7 bases at J; junction bases unmatched: 5. CDR3 nucleotide sequence: TGTGCCAGCAGTGGGGACAGGGGGGGATATACGCAGTATTTT. It is translated as CASSGDRGGYTQYF.

In DNA form, the CDR3 reads TGTGCCAGCAGAAAGGCAAGTGGGACTAGCGGGAGTCCCGAGCAGTACTTC. It specifies CASRKASGTSGSPEQYF. The chain recombines TRBV27 with TRBJ2-5; 14 bases are a match to TRBD2. The DNA end is a closer match to TRBJ2-7, so the J assignment may be wrong. The CDR3 is 17 residues long. From germline, CDR1 is MNHEY and CDR2 SMNVEV (reference sequence).

This clonotype was observed a single time. The chain's CDR3 is CASSSGQGLSSPLHF. CDR3 DNA sequence: TGTGCCAGCAGTTCGGGACAAGGCCTAAGTTCACCCCTCCACTTT. V and J are TRBV28 and TRBJ1-6, with D possibly matching TRBD1 (6 bases). CDR1 and CDR2 from the germline V gene are MDHEN and SYDVKM. Trimming took 4 bases from V and 9 from J, leaving 16 bases between them. This CDR3 is 15 amino acids long.

About this clonotype: Germline is not matched at one junction end, which may reflect a read error. The chain couples TRBV9 to TRBJ1-1; a possible D gene is TRBD1 (5 bases). The CDR3 runs to 13 residues. Per germline, CDR1 SGDLS and CDR2 YYNGEE. CDR3 amino acids: CVSKGGAGAEAFF. CDR3 nucleotides: TGTGTCAGCAAGGGAGGGGCGGGGGCTGAAGCTTTCTTT. Full variable domain (remainder filled in from reference TRBV9 and TRBJ1-1): DSGVTQTPKHLITATGQRVTLRCSPRSGDLSVYWYQQSLDQGLQFLIQYYNGEERAKGNILERFSAQQFPDLHSELNLSSLELGDSALYFCVSKGGAGAEAFFGQGTRLTVV.

This chain uses TRBV13 with TRBJ2-1; TRBD2 aligns across 11 bases. V was clipped by 8 bases and J by 8 bases; unmatched bases: 14. The CDR3 covers 16 residues. Germline V gene sequence: CDR1 PRHDT, CDR2 FYEKMQ (reference sequence). The CDR3 DNA reads TGTGCCAGCGGCCCGTACGGGGGACTAGCGGTGGATGAGCAGTTCTTC. Translation gives CASGPYGGLAVDEQFF.

Of note for this clonotype: A much larger clone sits a single nucleotide away, making a read error possible. The chain carries TRBV6-6 and TRBJ2-5; the D gene is possibly TRBD2 (6 bases). Germline assignment: CDR1 MNHNY and CDR2 SVGAGI (reference sequence). V lost 8 bases to trimming and J lost 11 bases, with 18 bases between them. The CDR3 is 12 residues long. The CDR3 reads CASGLAGNEQYF. CDR3 nucleotide sequence: TGTGCCAGCGGACTCGCGGGAAATGAGCAGTACTTC.

V gene TRBV21-1 combines with J gene TRBJ2-3; the DNA was not compared with TRBD1, the D call given in the table. TRBV21-1 is a pseudogene segment. This CDR3 has 14 amino acids. The CDR3 is CASSEAQGTDTQYF. CDR3 nucleotide sequence: TGTGCCAGCAGCGAAGCCCAGGGGACAGATACGCAGTATTTT.

This clonotype was recorded many times. The CDR3 protein is CSVAAGQVQETQYF. CDR3 coding DNA: TGCAGCGTTGCGGCTGGACAGGTACAAGAGACCCAGTACTTC. V usage is TRBV29-1 and J usage is TRBJ2-5, with 7 bases identical to TRBD1. Trimming removed 4 bases from V and 2 bases from J; junction bases left unmatched: 7. The CDR3 is made up of 14 amino acids. Looked up from germline, CDR1 is SQVTM and CDR2 is ANQGSEA.

V gene TRBV19 combines with J gene TRBJ2-3; 9 bases agree with TRBD2. The length of the CDR3 is 13 residues. The V gene end was trimmed by 7 bases and the J gene end by 8 bases; junction bases not matched to a gene: 7. Germline CDR1 and CDR2: LNHDA and SQIVND (reference sequence). As DNA, the CDR3 is TGTGCCAGTAAGGGTAGCGGGAGTTCTACGCAGTATTTT. Translation gives CASKGSGSSTQYF. Full variable domain (rest looked up from reference TRBV19 and TRBJ2-3): DGGITQSPKYLFRKEGQNVTLSCEQNLNHDAMYWYRQDPGQGLRLIYYSQIVNDFQKGDIAEGYSVSREKKESFPLTVTSAQKNPTAFYLCASKGSGSSTQYFGPGTRLTVL.

The V gene is TRBV25-1, the J gene TRBJ2-2; 11 bases fit TRBD1. The CDR3 runs 17 residues. The ends lost 3 bases at V and 3 bases at J; junction bases unmatched: 6. Germline V CDR1 and CDR2: MGHDK, SYGVNS. CDR3 protein: CASSDPGQGAYTGELFF. The CDR3 DNA reads TGTGCCAGCAGTGACCCCGGACAGGGGGCGTACACCGGGGAGCTGTTTTTT.

The V call is TRBV20-1, the J call TRBJ1-5; D may be TRBD1 (5 bases). The CDR3 has 18 residues. The germline V gene has CDR1 DFQATT and CDR2 SNEGSKA (reference sequence). V lost 0 bases and J lost 2, with 20 bases in between. CDR3 nucleotides: TGCAGTGCTAGAGACCAAGAAAGGGGTCGCGTAGGCAATCAGCCCCAGCATTTT. It specifies CSARDQERGRVGNQPQHF.

This chain connects TRBV5-5 to TRBJ1-5, with 11 nucleotides matching TRBD1. CDR3 length: 15 amino acids. Germline V gene data show CDR1 as SGHKS and CDR2 as YYEKEE (reference sequence). V gave up 4 bases and J gave up 12 bases; unmatched junction bases: 12. CDR3 coding DNA: TGTGCCAGCAGCCTGAGGGGGACAGGGGGACTGCTCCAGCATTTT. This codes for CASSLRGTGGLLQHF.

This clonotype was detected a few times. The gene calls are TRBV29-1 and TRBJ2-3; a possible D gene is TRBD2 (5 bases). The ends were cut back, 4 bases at V and 0 bases at J, with 8 bases in the middle. Germline V gives CDR1 SQVTM, CDR2 ANQGSEA. CDR3 size: 13 residues. CDR3 nucleotide sequence: TGCAGCGTTGTGCGGACTAGCACAGATACGCAGTATTTT. This gives the protein CSVVRTSTDTQYF.

V is TRBV15 and J is TRBJ2-1; D gene ambiguous. The J call may be wrong; the DNA end is better matched by TRBJ2-7. There are 15 residues in the CDR3. CDR1 and CDR2 (germline): LNHNV, YYDKDF (reference sequence). CDR3 residues: CATSRDRAATYEQYF. The CDR3 region has the DNA TGTGCCACCAGCAGAGATCGGGCCGCTACCTACGAGCAGTACTTC.